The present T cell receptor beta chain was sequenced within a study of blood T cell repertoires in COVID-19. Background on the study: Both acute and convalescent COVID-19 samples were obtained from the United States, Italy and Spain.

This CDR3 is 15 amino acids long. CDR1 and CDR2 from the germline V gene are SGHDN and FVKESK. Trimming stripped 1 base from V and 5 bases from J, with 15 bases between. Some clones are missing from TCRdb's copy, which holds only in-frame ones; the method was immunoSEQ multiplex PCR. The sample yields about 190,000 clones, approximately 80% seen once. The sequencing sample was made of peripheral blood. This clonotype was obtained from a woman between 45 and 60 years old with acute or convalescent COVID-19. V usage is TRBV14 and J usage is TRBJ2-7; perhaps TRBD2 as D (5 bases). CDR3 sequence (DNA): TGTGCCAGCAGCCAAGTGTGGACTCCAGCCCACGAGCAGTACTTC. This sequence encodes CASSQVWTPAHEQYF.